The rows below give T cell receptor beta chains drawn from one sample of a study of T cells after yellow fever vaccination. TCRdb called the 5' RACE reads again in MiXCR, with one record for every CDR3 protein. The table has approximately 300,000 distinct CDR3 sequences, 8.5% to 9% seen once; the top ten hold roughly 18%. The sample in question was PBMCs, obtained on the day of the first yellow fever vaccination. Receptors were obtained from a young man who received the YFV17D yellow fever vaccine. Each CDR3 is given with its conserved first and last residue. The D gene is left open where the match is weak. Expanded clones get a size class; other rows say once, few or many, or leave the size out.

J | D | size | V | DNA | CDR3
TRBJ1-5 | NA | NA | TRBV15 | TGTGCCACCAGCAGAGAGGGCGATACGCAGCATTTT | CATSREGDTQHF
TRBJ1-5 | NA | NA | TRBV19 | TGTGCCAGTTCGCGGCAGGGGTTCACGCCCCAGCATTTT | CASSRQGFTPQHF
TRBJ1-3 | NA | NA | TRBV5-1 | TGCGCCAGCAGCTTGATGACCGCCCGCGGGGGAAACACCATATATTTT | CASSLMTARGGNTIYF
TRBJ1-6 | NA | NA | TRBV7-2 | TGTGCCAGCAGCTCCCAGAATAATTCACCCCTCCACTTT | CASSSQNNSPLHF
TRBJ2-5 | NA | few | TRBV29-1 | TGCAGCGCATCGGGGGCCCAAATGTACCAAGAGACCCAGTACTTC | CSASGAQMYQETQYF
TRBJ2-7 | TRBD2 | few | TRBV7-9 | TGTGCCAGCAGTGGGAGGGACCACGAGCAGTACTTC | CASSGRDHEQYF
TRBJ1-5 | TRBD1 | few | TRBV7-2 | TGTGCCAGCAACGGGGGCACAGGGGGCAATCAGCCCCAGCATTTT | CASNGGTGGNQPQHF
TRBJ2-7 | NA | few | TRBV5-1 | TGCGCCAGCAGCTTGAGATCAGGGACACAACCCTACGAGCAGTACTTC | CASSLRSGTQPYEQYF
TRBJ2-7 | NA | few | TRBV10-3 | TGTGCCATCAGTGTAGCCAGGGCTCCCTCTTACGAGCAGTACTTC | CAISVARAPSYEQYF
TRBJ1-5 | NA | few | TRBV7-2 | TGTGCCAGCAGTGCGGGACCGCAAATAGGGCCCCAGCATTTT | CASSAGPQIGPQHF
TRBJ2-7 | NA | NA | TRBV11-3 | TGTGCCAGCAGCTTATCGAATGGCTACGAGCAGTACTTC | CASSLSNGYEQYF
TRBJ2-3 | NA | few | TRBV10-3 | TGTGCCATCAGTGAGGGGCCGGGAACACAGTATTTT | CAISEGPGTQYF
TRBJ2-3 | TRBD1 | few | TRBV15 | TGTGCCACCAGCAGACGGGCAGGGGGCGCAGATACGCAGTATTTT | CATSRRAGGADTQYF
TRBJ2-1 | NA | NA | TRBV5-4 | TGTGCCAGCAGCTCACTAGACAATGAGCAGTTCTTC | CASSSLDNEQFF
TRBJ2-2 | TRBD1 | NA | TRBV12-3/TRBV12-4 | TGTGCCAGCAGCCCGACAGGGGACAACACCGGGGAGCTGTTTTTT | CASSPTGDNTGELFF
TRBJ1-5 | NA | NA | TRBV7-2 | TGTGCCAGCAGCTTACGGGGCCAAGGAGGACAGCCCCAGCATTTT | CASSLRGQGGQPQHF
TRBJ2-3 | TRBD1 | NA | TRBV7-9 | TGTGCCAGCAGCGTCGGACAGGGTTTGAGGTTAGATACGCAGTATTTT | CASSVGQGLRLDTQYF
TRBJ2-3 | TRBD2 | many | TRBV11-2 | TGTGCCAGCAGCCCCCCCCAACGAGCGGGGGGGCGTTCGGATACGCAGTATTTT | CASSPPQRAGGRSDTQYF
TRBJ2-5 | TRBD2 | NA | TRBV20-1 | TGCAGTGCTAGACTGGCAAGCGGGGGGGCCGAGACCCAGTACTTC | CSARLASGGAETQYF
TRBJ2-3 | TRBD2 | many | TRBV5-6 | TGTGCCAGCAGCTACCTACGGGGGGGAGAAGATACGCAGTATTTT | CASSYLRGGEDTQYF
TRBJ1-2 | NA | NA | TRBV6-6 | TGTGCCAGCAGCCCTCCCTATGGCTACACCTTC | CASSPPYGYTF
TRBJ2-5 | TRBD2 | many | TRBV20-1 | TGCAGTGCTCTTTATACTAGCGGGGGTCAAGAGACCCAGTACTTC | CSALYTSGGQETQYF
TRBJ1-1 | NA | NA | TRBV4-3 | TGCGCCAGCAGCCAAGATAATCGATTCAGGGTTGGGACTGAAGCTTTCTTT | CASSQDNRFRVGTEAFF
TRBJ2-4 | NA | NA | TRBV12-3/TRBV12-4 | TGTGCCAGCAGTTTTGCGGACGGCATTCAGTACTTC | CASSFADGIQYF
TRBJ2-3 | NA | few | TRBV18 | TGTGCCAGCTCACAACAGGGCACCGGCACAGATACGCAGTATTTT | CASSQQGTGTDTQYF
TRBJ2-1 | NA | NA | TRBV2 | TGTGCCAGCAGTCTTTGGGAGGGGGGCAATGAGCAGTTCTTC | CASSLWEGGNEQFF
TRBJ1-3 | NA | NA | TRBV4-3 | TGCGCCAGCAGGGGAGGGGGAAACACCATATATTTT | CASRGGGNTIYF
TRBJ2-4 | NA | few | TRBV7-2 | TGTGCCAGCAGCGCAGCGGTGACAAAAAACATTCAGTACTTC | CASSAAVTKNIQYF
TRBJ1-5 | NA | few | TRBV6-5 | TGTGCCAGCAGTTACGCGCAGGATCAGCCCCAGCATTTT | CASSYAQDQPQHF
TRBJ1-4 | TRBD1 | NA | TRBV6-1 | TGTGCCAGCAGACTGACAGGGGGATCGACTAATGAAAAACTGTTTTTT | CASRLTGGSTNEKLFF
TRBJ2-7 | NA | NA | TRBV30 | TGTGCCTGGGGCAGGGATGATCCTAGGTACGAGCAGTACTTC | CAWGRDDPRYEQYF
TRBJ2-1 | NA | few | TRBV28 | TGTGCCAGCACACCTCCCGCCGGCAATGAGCAGTTCTTC | CASTPPAGNEQFF